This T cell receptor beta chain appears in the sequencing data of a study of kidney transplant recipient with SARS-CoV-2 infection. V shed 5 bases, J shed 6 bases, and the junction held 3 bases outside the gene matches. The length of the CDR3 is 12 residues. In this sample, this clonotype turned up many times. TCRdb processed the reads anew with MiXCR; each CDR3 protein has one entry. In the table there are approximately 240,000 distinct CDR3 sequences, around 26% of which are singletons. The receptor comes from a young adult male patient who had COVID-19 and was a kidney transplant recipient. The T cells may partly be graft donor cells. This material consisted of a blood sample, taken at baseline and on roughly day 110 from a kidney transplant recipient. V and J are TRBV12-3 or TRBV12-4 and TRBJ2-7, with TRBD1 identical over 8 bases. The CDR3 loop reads CASSPGGSEQYF. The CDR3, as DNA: TGTGCCAGCAGTCCAGGGGGCTCCGAGCAGTACTTC.